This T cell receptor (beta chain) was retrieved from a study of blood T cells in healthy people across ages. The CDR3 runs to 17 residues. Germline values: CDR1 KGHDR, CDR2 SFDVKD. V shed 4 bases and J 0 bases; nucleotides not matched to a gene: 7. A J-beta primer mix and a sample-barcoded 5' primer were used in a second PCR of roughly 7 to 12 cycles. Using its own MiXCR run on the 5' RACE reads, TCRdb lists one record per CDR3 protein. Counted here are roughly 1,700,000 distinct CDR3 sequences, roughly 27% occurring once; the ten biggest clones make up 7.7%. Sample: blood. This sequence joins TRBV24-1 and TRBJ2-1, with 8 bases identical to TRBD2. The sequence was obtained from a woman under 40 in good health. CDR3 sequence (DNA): TGTGCCACCAGTGAAAGCGGGAGCGTAAGCTCCTACAATGAGCAGTTCTTC. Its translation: CATSESGSVSSYNEQFF.